What follows are 31 T cell receptor beta chains derived from one specimen sequenced in a study of T cell responses to AZD1222 COVID-19 vaccine. TCRdb's copy holds only in-frame clones and misses some; the assay was immunoSEQ multiplex PCR. The sample includes about 150,000 clones, about 95% of them seen just once. The source was peripheral blood, collected on day 0 of AZD1222 vaccination. These receptors were obtained from an adult in good health.

This sequence joins TRBV28 and TRBJ1-3; 12 nucleotides line up with TRBD1. The CDR3 runs 17 residues. Germline V gene data show CDR1 as MDHEN and CDR2 as SYDVKM. V was pared by 3 bases and J by 8 bases, with 11 bases of the junction left unmatched. The DNA of the CDR3 is TGTGCCAGCAGTTTGTCCGGGACAGGGGGCCGGCACGACACCATATATTTT. It yields the protein CASSLSGTGGRHDTIYF.

The CDR3 nucleotides are TGTGCCAGCAGTTCGCATGGGAAAGAGACCCAGTACTTC. It encodes CASSSHGKETQYF. V gene TRBV27 combines with J gene TRBJ2-5; no clear D. Looked up from germline, CDR1 is MNHEY and CDR2 is SMNVEV (reference sequence). V lost 4 bases and J 3 bases, leaving 9 bases between the germline ends. The CDR3 has 13 residues.

The chain is built from TRBV3-1 (or the pseudogene TRBV3-2) and TRBJ2-1; 10 bases are shared with TRBD1. The CDR3 has 17 amino acids. Per the germline V gene, CDR1 is LGHDT and CDR2 is YNNKEL (reference sequence). J lost 3 bases, V lost 3 bases, and 8 bases had no gene match. The CDR3 is CASSQGRTGGLYNEQFF. The CDR3 DNA sequence: TGTGCCAGCAGCCAGGGTAGGACAGGGGGGCTCTACAATGAGCAGTTCTTC.

This chain connects TRBV4-2 to TRBJ1-1; tentative D call: TRBD1 (6 bases). CDR1 LGHNA and CDR2 YNFKEQ come from the germline V gene. The CDR3 runs 17 residues. V lost 1 base, J lost 2 bases, and 17 bases lay in between. CDR3 amino acids: CASSQVGQPLINTEAFF. The DNA of the CDR3 is TGTGCCAGCAGCCAAGTGGGACAACCGTTAATAAACACTGAAGCTTTCTTT.

The chain employs TRBV3-1 (or the pseudogene TRBV3-2) and TRBJ2-3, with a tentative D call TRBD2 (5 bases). The CDR3 totals 13 residues. Germline assignment: CDR1 LGHDT and CDR2 YNNKEL (reference sequence). The germline V and J ends were trimmed by 1 base and 7 bases, with 9 bases remaining between them. CDR3 region: CASSQAGSNTQYF. CDR3 nucleotides: TGTGCCAGCAGCCAAGCGGGGTCAAATACGCAGTATTTT.

The chain links TRBV10-2 to TRBJ1-6; D remains unclear. CDR3 length: 14 residues. Germline V gene sequence: CDR1 WSHSY, CDR2 SAAADI. With 2 bases removed from V and 8 bases from J, the gap between germline ends came to 10 bases. For the CDR3, the DNA is TGCGCCAGCAGTGAGGCCCCAGACTATTCACCCCTCCACTTT. Amino acid sequence: CASSEAPDYSPLHF.

The chain carries TRBV5-5 and TRBJ2-5, with D maybe TRBD1 (5 bases). Germline V gene sequence: CDR1 SGHKS, CDR2 YYEKEE (reference sequence). CDR3 size: 14 residues. V lost 0 bases and J 5 bases, leaving 11 bases between the germline ends. The CDR3 region has the DNA TGTGCCAGCAGCTTGGAGGGGATGTTGGAGACCCAGTACTTC. Its translation is CASSLEGMLETQYF.

The rearrangement joins TRBV19 to TRBJ1-1; 7 bases map to TRBD1. This CDR3 comprises 14 residues. The ends lost 5 bases at V and 4 bases at J; junction bases unmatched: 7. The germline V gene has CDR1 LNHDA and CDR2 SQIVND (reference sequence). The CDR3 region has the DNA TGTGCCAGTAGTGTACAGGGGATCGGCACTGAAGCTTTCTTT. It is translated as CASSVQGIGTEAFF.

The V call is TRBV15, the J call TRBJ1-5, with 12 positions matching TRBD1. The germline gives CDR1 LNHNV, CDR2 YYDKDF (reference sequence). There are 19 residues in the CDR3. V lost 0 bases and J lost 3; bases outside the gene matches: 9. The CDR3 reads CATSRDYGTGGYLNQPQHF. In DNA form, the CDR3 reads TGTGCCACCAGCAGAGATTATGGGACAGGGGGCTATCTCAATCAGCCCCAGCATTTT.

The chain combines TRBV6-5 with TRBJ2-5; 7 nucleotides agree with TRBD2. The trim removed 8 bases at V and 4 bases at J, leaving 4 bases unmatched. There are 12 residues in the CDR3. Germline CDR1 and CDR2: MNHEY and SVGAGI. The CDR3, as DNA: TGTGCCAGCCGGGGGGTCGGAGAGACCCAGTACTTC. Translating it yields CASRGVGETQYF.

The chain is built from TRBV2 and TRBJ1-1; 7 bases are a match to TRBD1. There are 14 residues in the CDR3. CDR1 is SNHLY, CDR2 FYNNEI, per germline. V shed 5 bases, J shed 1 base, and the junction held 4 bases outside the gene matches. In DNA form, the CDR3 reads TGTGCCAGCAGTAGACAGGGAGGGAACACTGAAGCTTTCTTT. This encodes CASSRQGGNTEAFF.

The chain combines TRBV19 with TRBJ1-2, with a tentative D call TRBD1 (5 bases). The germline V gene has CDR1 LNHDA and CDR2 SQIVND (reference sequence). V was trimmed by 7 bases and J by 3 bases, leaving 18 bases between them. The CDR3 has 15 amino acids. CDR3 residues: CASIDPATGDYGYTF. DNA of the CDR3: TGTGCCAGTATCGACCCCGCCACAGGTGACTATGGCTACACCTTC.

The chain links TRBV5-4 to TRBJ2-3; 8 bases match TRBD1. Germline CDR1 reads SGHNT; CDR2 reads YYREEE (reference sequence). CDR3 size: 13 residues. Germline trimming cut 7 bases from V and 3 bases from J; bases unmatched to any gene: 4. CDR3 protein: CASATGGTDTQYF. The CDR3 coding sequence is TGTGCCAGCGCAACAGGGGGTACAGATACGCAGTATTTT.

This rearrangement joins TRBV4-1 to TRBJ1-3, with D uncertain. The V gene lost 0 bases and the J gene lost 2 bases, with 11 bases spanning the gap. In germline, CDR1 is MGHRA, CDR2 YSYEKL. This CDR3 contains 16 residues. CDR3 amino acids: CASSQDEAGAGNTIYF. Written as DNA, the CDR3 is TGCGCCAGCAGCCAAGATGAGGCGGGAGCTGGAAACACCATATATTTT.

This chain joins TRBV6-2 or TRBV6-3 and TRBJ1-5; D call uncertain. V was shortened by 1 base and J by 6 bases, with 4 bases between the two germline ends. Germline CDR1 is MNHEY and CDR2 is SVGEGT. This CDR3 spans 12 amino acids. CDR3 in DNA: TGTGCCAGCAGTTACTGGTCTCAGCCCCAGCATTTT. This translates into CASSYWSQPQHF.

The gene calls are TRBV2 and TRBJ2-1; 9 bases fit TRBD2. CDR1 SNHLY and CDR2 FYNNEI come from the germline V gene. This CDR3 is 15 amino acids long. Losses at the gene ends were 6 bases for V and 8 bases for J; bases not matched to a gene: 11. CDR3 DNA sequence: TGTGCCAGCAGGAATAGCGGGAGTGGAGGGGATGAGCAGTTCTTC. Its protein product is CASRNSGSGGDEQFF.

The chain recombines TRBV12-3 or TRBV12-4 with TRBJ1-2; D might be TRBD1 (5 bases). V gave up 7 bases and J gave up 5 bases, with 8 bases separating them. The CDR3 is 11 residues long. CDR3 sequence reads: CASKGDYGYTF. As DNA, the CDR3 is TGTGCCAGCAAAGGGGATTATGGCTACACCTTC.

The J gene is TRBJ2-2, the V gene TRBV6-6, with 7 bases lining up with TRBD1. The J segment lost 6 bases and the V segment lost 10 bases, leaving 14 bases of the junction unmatched. The CDR3 is made up of 15 amino acids. CDR1 and CDR2 from the germline V gene are MNHNY and SVGAGI (reference sequence). CDR3 in amino acids: CATNSYRGTPGELFF. In DNA, the CDR3 is TGTGCCACCAACTCTTACAGGGGAACACCCGGGGAGCTGTTTTTT.

V is TRBV7-9 and J is TRBJ2-7, with 8 positions matching TRBD2. The CDR3 length is 15 residues. The J segment lost 2 bases and the V segment lost 2 bases, leaving 5 bases of the junction unmatched. CDR1 SEHNR and CDR2 FQNEAQ come from the germline V gene (reference sequence). This CDR3 is CASSLRREGAYEQYV. The CDR3 DNA reads as TGTGCCAGCAGCTTACGACGGGAGGGTGCCTACGAGCAGTACGTC.

The chain links TRBV19 to TRBJ1-1, with D perhaps matching TRBD1 (6 bases). Per germline, CDR1 LNHDA and CDR2 SQIVND (reference sequence). The CDR3 contains 15 residues. V gave up 3 bases and J gave up 4 bases, with 15 bases separating them. CDR3 sequence (DNA): TGTGCCAGTAGTATTTTGGGGGGGCTTGGCACTGAAGCTTTCTTT. Translating it yields CASSILGGLGTEAFF.

The chain has TRBV28 and TRBJ1-6; the D is unclear. V dropped 7 bases and J dropped 0 bases, with 16 bases sitting between them. The CDR3 sequence is 17 residues long. Looked up from germline, CDR1 is MDHEN and CDR2 is SYDVKM. CDR3 nucleotide sequence: TGTGCCAGCAAAAGAGGGAAGAATGGCTCCTATAATTCACCCCTCCACTTT. It codes for CASKRGKNGSYNSPLHF.

V is TRBV27 and J is TRBJ1-2; maybe TRBD1 (5 bases). This CDR3 spans 14 amino acids. CDR1 is MNHEY and CDR2 is SMNVEV in the germline V gene (reference sequence). V lost 6 bases and J lost 0, with 11 bases in between. For the CDR3, the DNA is TGTGCCAGCAGAACCCTCAGGGCTAACTATGGCTACACCTTC. This sequence encodes CASRTLRANYGYTF.

The chain is built from TRBV7-2 and TRBJ1-3; D is undetermined. V lost 5 bases to trimming and J lost 3 bases, with 8 bases between them. This CDR3 is 13 amino acids long. Germline CDR1 SGHTA, CDR2 FQGNSA. CDR3: CASSTNGGNTIYF. The CDR3 bases are TGTGCCAGCAGCACAAACGGTGGAAACACCATATATTTT. The variable domain in full, completed from reference TRBV7-2 and TRBJ1-3, reads GAGVSQSPSNKVTEKGKDVELRCDPISGHTALYWYRQSLGQGLEFLIYFQGNSAPDKSGLPSDRFSAERTGGSVSTLTIQRTQQEDSAVYLCASSTNGGNTIYFGEGSWLTVV.

The genes are TRBV28 and TRBJ1-6; 8 bases align to TRBD1. Germline CDR1 is MDHEN and CDR2 is SYDVKM. V shed 3 bases and J 7 bases; nucleotides not matched to a gene: 2. The CDR3 spans 14 residues. CDR3 sequence reads: CASSLGDRNSPLHF. CDR3 coding DNA: TGTGCCAGCAGTTTGGGGGACAGGAATTCACCCCTCCACTTT.

The V and J genes are TRBV3-1 (or the pseudogene TRBV3-2) and TRBJ1-2, with no clear D. V dropped 7 bases and J dropped 4 bases, with 22 bases sitting between them. The CDR3 has 16 residues. Germline V CDR1 and CDR2: LGHDT, YNNKEL (reference sequence). This chain's CDR3 is CASTNTGVTTVYGYTF. The CDR3 DNA sequence: TGTGCCAGCACTAATACCGGGGTCACAACCGTCTATGGCTACACCTTC.

V is TRBV11-2 and J is TRBJ1-1; D possibly corresponds to TRBD1 (5 bases). There are 14 residues in the CDR3. Germline V gene data show CDR1 as SGHAT and CDR2 as FQNNGV. V gave up 1 base and J gave up 1 base, with 7 bases separating them. The CDR3 nucleotides are TGTGCCAGCAGCTTAGCGACAGAGAACACTGAAGCTTTCTTT. Translated, it gives CASSLATENTEAFF.

The rearrangement uses TRBV19 and TRBJ2-1; 14 nucleotides line up with TRBD2. The CDR3 length is 18 residues. Unmatched junction bases numbered 10, after V lost 7 bases and J lost 2 bases. Germline CDR1 LNHDA, CDR2 SQIVND (reference sequence). CDR3 residues: CASKGGLAGVGAYNEQFF. The CDR3 DNA reads as TGTGCCAGTAAGGGGGGACTAGCGGGAGTCGGGGCCTACAATGAGCAGTTCTTC.

The rearrangement joins TRBV12-3 or TRBV12-4 to TRBJ2-5, with a possible D match to TRBD2 (5 bases). Deletions cut 3 bases from V and 5 bases from J, with 10 bases between. The CDR3 is 13 residues long. The CDR3 DNA follows: TGTGCCAGCAGTTTCACTCGCGGGGAGACCCAGTACTTC. Translating gives CASSFTRGETQYF.

J is TRBJ2-5 and V is TRBV3-1 (or the pseudogene TRBV3-2); D remains unclear. This CDR3 contains 13 residues. With 2 bases removed from V and 3 bases from J, the gap between germline ends came to 7 bases. Germline CDR1 reads LGHDT; CDR2 reads YNNKEL (reference sequence). This chain's CDR3 is CASSQTNEETQYF. CDR3 nucleotide sequence: TGTGCCAGCAGCCAAACCAACGAAGAGACCCAGTACTTC.

J is TRBJ1-6 and V is TRBV19; TRBD1 aligns across 9 bases. The CDR3 contains 17 residues. The germline gives CDR1 LNHDA, CDR2 SQIVND (reference sequence). Trimming cost V 3 bases and J 4 bases; bases outside gene matches: 7. The CDR3 nucleotides read TGTGCCAGTAGTATTAGAGGACAGGGGACATATAATTCACCCCTCCACTTT. This sequence encodes CASSIRGQGTYNSPLHF.

There are a few counts of this clone. The chain employs TRBV7-6 and TRBJ1-5; D call uncertain. V was clipped by 0 bases and J by 0 bases, with 9 bases between them. The CDR3 is 16 amino acids. Germline assignment: CDR1 SGHVS and CDR2 FNYEAQ. CDR3 in amino acids: CASSLAPGNSNQPQHF. The CDR3 DNA reads TGTGCCAGCAGCTTAGCTCCGGGGAATAGCAATCAGCCCCAGCATTTT. The full variable domain, in which reference TRBV7-6 and TRBJ1-5 provide the parts outside the CDR3, is GAGVSQSPRYKVTKRGQDVALRCDPISGHVSLYWYRQALGQGPEFLTYFNYEAQQDKSGLPNDRFSAERPEGSISTLTIQRTEQRDSAMYRCASSLAPGNSNQPQHFGDGTRLSIL.